This T cell receptor beta chain emerged from a study of cytomegalovirus exposure and HLA in healthy donors (dated by TCRdb to about 2017). Context from the whole study: An earlier analysis of 587 of the donors reported approximately 300 Gb of sequence data and 117 million unique TCR beta sequences obtained from about 180 million T cells. An early release that covered 500 to 800 HLA-typed donors contained about 290 gigabases of sequencing data and some 87 million unique TCR sequences. Of the 300 to 500 genotyped donors, 75% to 85% were placed in the genetic ancestry cluster associated with self-reported Caucasian donors. The study aimed to test whether signatures of past pathogen exposure could be identified by cataloging public T cell receptors. The study used immunosequencing to profile the T cell repertoires of 600 to 850 subjects and linked those repertoires to cytomegalovirus serostatus. Besides the first cohort of 666 subjects, a separate validation cohort made up of 95 to 150 different subjects was used. High-throughput TCR immunosequencing, statistical association of individual TCRs with disease status, and machine learning were combined to predict cytomegalovirus infection status. To study patterns of TCR occurrence, a later analysis re-analyzed previously published TCR beta repertoires from more than 550 donors and added high-resolution HLA genotyping. Rather than drawing on any new phenotypic data, the later analysis identified candidate immune exposures from TCR beta sequences and the way those sequences occurred across donors. To decide whether each TCR beta V gene segment behaved as functional or pseudogenic, an earlier analysis of 587 of the donors relied on high-throughput TCR beta sequencing. Alongside the repertoire data, information on donor age, sex, ethnicity and CMV serostatus was compiled. Genome-wide SNP genotypes for about 55% of the 666 donors were used in a later genetic analysis, which treated that subset as a discovery cohort. Every discovery cohort repertoire had been produced on one sequencing platform. Class I and class II HLA loci were covered by the typing at four-digit resolution. The number of typed donors differed by locus: about 620-640 for A, B, C, DRB1 and DQB1; 522 for DQA1; 606 for DPA1; and some 470 for DPB1. Several DR-DQ haplotypes were handled as single units for association and clustering because linkage in the cohort was strong. Across about 380 genotyped donors of the cohort, an average of about 220,000 unique TCR beta nucleotide sequences per donor were sequenced, and 15% to 20% of those sequences were non-productive.

As for this clone: Its antigen remains unidentified. No base qualities exist here, and no much larger clone lies one base off it.

V is pruned by 2 bases and J by 5 bases, leaving 13 bases of the junction without a gene match. Counted from cysteine to phenylalanine, this CDR3 has 17 amino acids. Left in the record is the CDR3 DNA by itself, 51 bases read in frame from the first base. Reading the germline V gene gives CDR1 SGHTA and CDR2 FQGTGA. Overall study outcomes, separate from this receptor: Assigning TCR associations to individual alleles was difficult when HLA alleles, especially DR and DQ, strongly co-occurred. The classifier was reported to diagnose cytomegalovirus status with high specificity and sensitivity in both the original and validation cohorts. A later analysis found that most CMV-associated TCR beta chains appeared HLA-restricted, with HLA associations seemingly driven largely by CMV exposure. A further reported finding was that TCR beta sequences accurately predicted the HLA-A and HLA-B alleles for most subjects in the first cohort. A cluster of highly shared sequence variants was judged likely to represent a technical artifact of the sequencing pipeline. According to a later genetic analysis, donors in an Asian-associated ancestry cluster had fewer N-insertions in productive TCRs than the roughly 700-donor mean. Because HLA typing was missing for some donors at each locus, association tests included only the typed subset. An earlier analysis of around 500 of the donors showed that most TCR beta V segments appeared in productive rearrangements either about 87% or about 30% of the time, which broadly matched IMGT annotations. The study listed around 160 TCR beta chains as associated with cytomegalovirus. In this cohort, only TCR beta chains were sequenced, and detectable features were limited by the absence of alpha or paired-chain data. V-gene and J-gene trimming of TCR beta chains was associated with a missense DCLRE1C variant in a later genetic analysis, and the association was replicated in an independent cohort. A later analysis associated about 17,000 TCR beta sequences with specific HLA alleles at a false discovery rate of 0.05. According to a later analysis, TCR association rates differed among HLA loci, with DRB1 alleles showing the most associated TCRs and HLA-C alleles showing the fewest. Roughly uniform sequencing depth across donors was assumed in presence/absence analyses, although this assumption may not hold. Because the 87-base-pair reads could not distinguish some IMGT-functional V segments, including TRBV6-2 and TRBV6-3, those segments were excluded. In vitro tests confirmed that a few of the cytomegalovirus-associated TCR beta chains recognize cytomegalovirus antigens. Across donors, most TCR sequences were observed very rarely, whereas some public TCRs were present in many individuals. In a later analysis, HLA-associated TCR beta chains showed more clonal expansion and lower generation probabilities than non-associated chains that were equally common. The authors suggested that the approach could potentially be extended to other disease states and immunological phenotypes. Immune exposure information for the cohort was limited to CMV serostatus. Correlated functional status among segregating V segments might reflect linkage disequilibrium, but an unknown experimental factor could not be ruled out. Because counts were too low, about 15 rarely observed V segments, including chromosome 9 orphons, were left out of the earlier analysis of 500 to 750 of the donors. According to a later analysis, parvovirus B19, influenza, CMV and Epstein-Barr virus appeared linked to several top co-occurrence clusters.

In total, roughly 710 healthy bone marrow donors made up the cohort. All cohort members were sampled while nominally healthy, although unrecorded immune exposures were likely present. The donor tested CMV seronegative and was one of the 352 seronegative cohort members. Every donor gave a peripheral blood sample, and the peripheral blood mononuclear cells from that sample were used for TCR beta sequencing. The Qiagen DNeasy Blood Extraction Kit was used to extract genomic DNA from the blood cell samples. To prepare the library, the immunoSEQ multiplex PCR assay was applied. For the multiplex PCR, a mixture combining 60 forward primers for TCR Vbeta segments and 13 reverse primers for TCR Jbeta segments was used. Amplification of the CDR3 region of rearranged TCR beta genes was performed with a multiplex PCR assay on genomic DNA. Amplified TCR beta libraries were sequenced as 87-base-pair reads on the Illumina HiSeq System. In the paper's pipeline: A later analysis counted tens of millions of unique TCR beta chains across the 690 or so repertoires, and 9.5 million to 11 million of these chains were shared by at least two donors. Raw reads were error-corrected and collapsed into unique sequences by a nearest-neighbor algorithm in which closely related sequences were merged to remove PCR and sequencing errors. V, D and J gene segments were assigned by aligning CDR3 sequences to IMGT reference sequences. For a sequence to be retained, a match of at least six nucleotides to both a V gene segment and a J gene segment was required. Rearrangements were called productive when the CDR3 lacked stop codons and stayed in frame with V and J; all others were non-productive. Following IMGT convention, CDR3 was defined as the stretch from the second conserved V-encoded cysteine up to the conserved J-encoded phenylalanine. The earlier analysis of a few hundred of the donors excluded sequences that lacked an unambiguous match to a single V gene segment. An earlier analysis of 587 of the donors classified V segments as functional when productive rearrangements were above 56.7% and as segregating when the standard deviation between donors was above 5%. To diagnose cytomegalovirus status from the catalog of TCR beta chain sequences, a statistical classification framework was built. A later analysis assigned V and J genes by comparing TCR nucleotide sequences with IMGT/GENE-DB human TR gene sequences. Using the TCRdist pipeline, a later analysis assigned CDR3 sequences along with most-parsimonious VDJ recombination scenarios. In a later analysis, each TCR beta chain was defined by its CDR3 amino acid sequence together with its V-gene family, and reads lacking a unique V-gene family were excluded. As a way to deal with suspected cross-contamination and a sequencing artifact, a later analysis dropped 500 to 700 nucleotide sequences that were highly shared and had low generation probability. In a later analysis, a clonal expansion index was calculated for each public chain from normalized within-repertoire ranks of inferred template counts. A later analysis computed generation probabilities with a VDJ recombination model fitted to out-of-frame rearrangements, and checked the results against IGoR. A later analysis scored TCR-TCR, TCR-HLA and TCR-CMV co-occurrence with hypergeometric tests, applying a repertoire-size bias correction to TCR pairs. To estimate false discovery rates, a later analysis permuted the HLA or CMV assignments 20 times. In a later analysis, co-occurring TCRs were grouped with DBSCAN, and TCRdist sequence similarity was added when clustering was performed within HLA-allele-positive subsets. Repertoires with fewer than 30,000 or more than 120,000 public chains, plus five repertoires with anomalous nucleotide sharing, were excluded from co-occurrence clustering. What TCRdb holds here is the immuneACCESS table cut down to in-frame rearrangements. Part of the clones is not present; checked against another copy, under half of the missing clones reflect an unresolved V gene, and the others are unexplained. The V and J calls and clone size are taken from that table; D and trimming were inferred from the DNA. This sample lists approximately 110,000 clones; 80% were detected once. The ten top clones hold approximately 0.22% of the sample.

Sequencing was carried out using PBMCs. Recombination linked TRBV7-3 to TRBJ1-1, with 8 middle bases fitting TRBD1. This TCR was recovered from a man aged 50-59 years in good health and CMV-seronegative. The nucleotide sequence is given as TGTGCCAGCAGCTTAGTAGGCGCAGGGGGCGGTGTGACTGAAGCTTTCTTT. This yields the protein CASSLVGAGGGVTEAFF. The CDR3 plus the reference TRBV7-3 and TRBJ1-1 genes for the other parts give the full variable domain: GAGVSQTPSNKVTEKGKYVELRCDPISGHTALYWYRQSLGQGPEFLIYFQGTGAADDSGLPNDRFFAVRPEGSVSTLKIQRTERGDSAVYLCASSLVGAGGGVTEAFFGQGTRLTVV.